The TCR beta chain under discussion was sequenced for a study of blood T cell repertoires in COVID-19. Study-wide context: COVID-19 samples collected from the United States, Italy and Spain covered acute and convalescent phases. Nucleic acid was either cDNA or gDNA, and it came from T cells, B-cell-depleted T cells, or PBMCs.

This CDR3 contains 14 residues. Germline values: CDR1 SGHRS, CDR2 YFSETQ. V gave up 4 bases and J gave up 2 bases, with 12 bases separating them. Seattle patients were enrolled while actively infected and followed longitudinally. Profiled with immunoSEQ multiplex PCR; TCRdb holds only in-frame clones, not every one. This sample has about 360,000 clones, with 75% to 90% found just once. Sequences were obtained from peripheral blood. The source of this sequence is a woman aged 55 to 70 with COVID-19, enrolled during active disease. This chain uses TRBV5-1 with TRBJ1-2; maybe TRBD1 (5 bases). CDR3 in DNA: TGCGCCAGCAGCCCGACAGCCCCAAACTATGGCTACACCTTC. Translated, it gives CASSPTAPNYGYTF.